A single TCR beta chain is shown here with its context. One junction end disagrees with the germline gene, perhaps due to a read error. This entry comes from a study of regulatory T cells in long-lasting Graves disease. The wider study: Newly diagnosed Graves' patients took antithyroid drugs under 3 months.

Assembly of TCR beta libraries relied on iRepertoire HTBI primers together with Arm-PCR of CDR3 regions. In TCRdb, the multiplex PCR reads were re-called with MiXCR into one record per CDR3 protein. The sample has around 420,000 distinct CDR3 sequences, approximately 16% seen once; the top ten hold approximately 7.8%. Stated time point: newly diagnosed GD, antithyroid drugs for less than 3 months. RNA from PBMCs was the source of the TCR library. Patients came from an endocrinology department in Xi'an, China. CDR1 is SGHAT and CDR2 is FQNNGV in the germline V gene. CDR3 length: 19 amino acids. These records were also assigned to another study, of T cells in Graves' hyperthyroidism and ophthalmopathy. That study adds: A first-round RT-PCR of the TCR CDR3 used the HTBI primer set. Also found in blood were most expanded thyroid clonotypes above 0.001.

The chain carries TRBV11-2 and TRBJ2-7; TRBD1 aligns across 7 bases. This TCR was sampled from a woman aged 35 to 49 with Graves disease. The material sequenced was peripheral blood mononuclear cells (PBMCs), taken at new diagnosis, from a patient treated with antithyroid drugs. DNA for the CDR3: TGTGCCAGCGGCTTAGATAATACCCCGGGGACAGAGATCCCCTACGAGCAGTACTTC. Protein: CASGLDNTPGTEIPYEQYF.